Listed here are 10 T cell receptor beta chains from one sample, sequenced in a study of follicular helper T cells after annual influenza vaccination. Time point reported: 2015-2016 season, pre-vaccination. Profiling relied on immunoSEQ multiplex PCR, and the TCRdb table lists in-frame clones only, not all of them. Found here are more than 5,000 clones, 75% to 85% of them singletons; the top ten hold more than 1%. The source was CXCR5+ CD38- circulating T follicular helper cells from blood, collected on the day of influenza vaccination. Sample subset: circulating Tfh, non-naive CD4+CXCR5+PD-1+ (ICOS+CD38+ or ICOS-CD38-). The receptors were gathered from an adult who received the influenza vaccine.

The chain uses TRBV6-1 and TRBJ2-3, with D hard to call. CDR1 and CDR2 (germline): MNHNS, SASEGT. The CDR3 runs 12 residues. V lost 5 bases and J 8 bases, leaving 11 bases between the germline ends. CDR3 amino acids: CASSNAVGTQYF. The CDR3 region has the DNA TGTGCCAGCAGTAACGCGGTGGGTACGCAGTATTTT.

The V gene is TRBV4-1, the J gene TRBJ2-7, with TRBD1 matching 10 bases. The CDR3 is 14 amino acids. Losses at the gene ends were 4 bases for V and 2 bases for J; bases not matched to a gene: 2. Germline CDR1 and CDR2: MGHRA and YSYEKL. CDR3 sequence: CASSRGQGAYEQYF. For the CDR3, the DNA is TGCGCCAGCAGCCGAGGACAGGGGGCCTACGAGCAGTACTTC.

The chain uses TRBV6-1 and TRBJ2-4; possible D gene TRBD2, 5 bases. Trimming shortened V by 7 bases and J by 6 bases, and 13 bases separated the two germline ends. Germline V gene sequence: CDR1 MNHNS, CDR2 SASEGT. The CDR3 extends over 13 amino acids. The CDR3 spells CASIEGGGNIQYF. The CDR3, as DNA: TGTGCCAGCATCGAGGGTGGTGGAAACATTCAGTACTTC.

This clone has only a few counts. CDR3 coding DNA: TGTGCCAGCAGTCCCCAGGGACAGGCTATTAACTATGGCTACACCTTC. This codes for CASSPQGQAINYGYTF. The V and J genes are TRBV27 and TRBJ1-2; 8 bases map to TRBD1. V trimming: 5 bases; J trimming: 1 base; junction bases outside the gene matches: 9. The germline V gene has CDR1 MNHEY and CDR2 SMNVEV (reference sequence). This CDR3 has 16 amino acids.

The chain uses TRBV14 and TRBJ1-3, with D uncertain. V was trimmed by 1 base and J by 6 bases, leaving 4 bases between them. Germline V gene data show CDR1 as SGHDN and CDR2 as FVKESK. This CDR3 comprises 12 residues. CDR3 amino acids: CASSQVSNTIYF. The CDR3 DNA sequence: TGTGCCAGCAGCCAAGTTTCAAACACCATATATTTT.

The J gene is TRBJ2-1, the V gene TRBV4-3; D remains ambiguous. V was clipped by 1 base and J by 6 bases, with 7 bases between them. CDR3 length equals 13 residues. In germline, CDR1 is LGHNA, CDR2 YSLEER. CDR3 nucleotides: TGCGCCAGCAGCCAAGTGGTCCGCAATGAGCAGTTCTTC. It encodes CASSQVVRNEQFF.

The V and J genes are TRBV18 and TRBJ2-3; 7 bases line up with TRBD2. The germline CDR1 and CDR2 sequences are KGHSH and LQKENI. V was clipped by 0 bases and J by 0 bases; unmatched bases: 6. The CDR3 extends over 17 amino acids. For the CDR3, the DNA is TGTGCCAGCTCACCACCTGGGGGGGAAGGGAGCACAGATACGCAGTATTTT. Translation: CASSPPGGEGSTDTQYF.

J is TRBJ1-5 and V is TRBV19; tentatively, D is TRBD1 (5 bases). Trimming stripped 5 bases from V and 3 bases from J, with 11 bases between. The length of the CDR3 is 14 residues. CDR1 LNHDA and CDR2 SQIVND come from the germline V gene (reference sequence). CDR3 nucleotide sequence: TGTGCCAGTAGTGAGGGGAGCTACAATCAGCCCCAGCATTTT. It encodes CASSEGSYNQPQHF. The full variable domain, its missing parts supplied by reference TRBV19 and TRBJ1-5, is DGGITQSPKYLFRKEGQNVTLSCEQNLNHDAMYWYRQDPGQGLRLIYYSQIVNDFQKGDIAEGYSVSREKKESFPLTVTSAQKNPTAFYLCASSEGSYNQPQHFGDGTRLSIL.

The chain is built from TRBV28 and TRBJ1-4; D is undetermined. V was trimmed by 5 bases and J by 5 bases, leaving 12 bases between them. Germline V CDR1 and CDR2: MDHEN, SYDVKM. This CDR3 spans 14 amino acids. CDR3 in DNA: TGTGCCAGCAGTCCTCACAGAGAGAATGAAAAACTGTTTTTT. Translating gives CASSPHRENEKLFF.

This sequence joins TRBV27 and TRBJ2-2; 10 nucleotides agree with TRBD1. The CDR3 has 16 amino acids. Trimming cost V 3 bases and J 5 bases; bases outside gene matches: 6. Germline V gives CDR1 MNHEY, CDR2 SMNVEV (reference sequence). CDR3 sequence reads: CASSFLGQGGTGELFF. CDR3 coding DNA: TGTGCCAGCAGTTTCCTAGGACAGGGGGGAACCGGGGAGCTGTTTTTT.